The 32 T cell receptor beta chains below come from one sample, sequenced in a study of STAT5B mutations in CD4+ large granular lymphocyte leukemia. This table comes from immunoSEQ multiplex PCR, and its TCRdb copy is limited to in-frame clones, with some not included. This sample yields roughly 32,000 clones, of which around 72% are seen a single time; roughly 2% belongs to the top ten. Source material: CD4+ T cells from blood buffy coats. All receptors derive from a human donor in good health.

The V gene is TRBV5-5, the J gene TRBJ1-6; D is unresolved. Germline V gene lookup returns CDR1 SGHKS and CDR2 YYEKEE (reference sequence). Trimming left V 0 bases short and J 11 bases short, with 12 bases between. The CDR3 totals 14 residues. The CDR3 nucleotides are TGTGCCAGCAGCTTGGGGCGGGATTTTGCACCCCTCCACTTT. Residues: CASSLGRDFAPLHF.

This chain uses TRBV18 with TRBJ2-7; a possible D gene is TRBD2 (5 bases). V was clipped by 2 bases and J by 2 bases, with 13 bases between them. The germline V gene has CDR1 KGHSH and CDR2 LQKENI. The CDR3 is made up of 15 amino acids. DNA for the CDR3: TGTGCCAGCTCACCAATAGTTCGGGGTACCTACGAGCAGTACTTC. Protein: CASSPIVRGTYEQYF.

This sequence joins TRBV7-2 and TRBJ1-1, with D perhaps matching TRBD1 (5 bases). V dropped 8 bases and J dropped 3 bases, with 13 bases sitting between them. The length of the CDR3 is 13 residues. CDR1 is SGHTA, CDR2 FQGNSA, per germline. CDR3 sequence (DNA): TGTGCCAGCTACTGGGGGGGGGACACTGAAGCTTTCTTT. The encoded protein is CASYWGGDTEAFF. Variable domain in full (rest from reference TRBV7-2 and TRBJ1-1): GAGVSQSPSNKVTEKGKDVELRCDPISGHTALYWYRQSLGQGLEFLIYFQGNSAPDKSGLPSDRFSAERTGGSVSTLTIQRTQQEDSAVYLCASYWGGDTEAFFGQGTRLTVV.

This chain uses TRBV10-3 with TRBJ1-4; TRBD1 agrees at 7 bases. The CDR3 has 15 amino acids. CDR1 and CDR2 from the germline V gene are ENHRY and SYGVKD. After removal of 7 bases from V and 4 bases from J, the junction contained 9 bases not matched to a gene. CDR3 in amino acids: CAINPRTGFNEKLFF. The CDR3 nucleotides are TGTGCCATCAATCCAAGGACAGGATTTAATGAAAAACTGTTTTTT.

The chain joins TRBV21-1 to TRBJ2-1; the table's TRBD2 call for D was not verified on the DNA. TRBV21-1 is annotated as a pseudogene. The CDR3 sequence is 19 residues long. CDR3 coding DNA: TGTGCCAGCAGCAAAGAGCCTAGCGGGGGGTCTAGCTCCTACAATGAGCAGTTCTTC. The encoded protein is CASSKEPSGGSSSYNEQFF.

This clone was seen a handful of times. The genes are TRBV7-2 and TRBJ1-2; no clear D. The CDR3 is made up of 13 amino acids. V was pared by 3 bases and J by 6 bases, with 11 bases between. Germline loops: CDR1 SGHTA, CDR2 FQGNSA. The CDR3 spells CASSFGRADGYTF. The CDR3 nucleotides are TGTGCCAGCAGCTTTGGACGGGCGGATGGCTACACCTTC. The variable domain in full, with the rest retrieved from reference TRBV7-2 and TRBJ1-2, is GAGVSQSPSNKVTEKGKDVELRCDPISGHTALYWYRQSLGQGLEFLIYFQGNSAPDKSGLPSDRFSAERTGGSVSTLTIQRTQQEDSAVYLCASSFGRADGYTFGSGTRLTVV.

V and J are TRBV7-2 and TRBJ2-5; D unresolved. Trimming removed 7 bases from V and 4 bases from J, with 7 bases in between. This CDR3 has 11 amino acids. CDR1 SGHTA and CDR2 FQGNSA come from the germline V gene. The CDR3 loop is CASTIGETQYF. The CDR3 nucleotides read TGTGCCAGCACCATTGGAGAGACCCAGTACTTC.

CDR3 residues: CASINPLGGTTQYF. Here the CDR3 DNA reads TGTGCCAGCATCAACCCGTTGGGGGGGACTACGCAGTATTTT. V and J are TRBV7-9 and TRBJ2-3; TRBD2 matches at 7 bases. V trimming: 7 bases; J trimming: 8 bases; junction bases outside the gene matches: 12. The CDR3 spans 14 residues. Germline assignment: CDR1 SEHNR and CDR2 FQNEAQ (reference sequence).

The sample holds a few counts of this clone. J is TRBJ1-5 and V is TRBV7-9; possible D gene TRBD1, 5 bases. There are 13 residues in the CDR3. The germline V and J ends were trimmed by 4 bases and 1 base, with 5 bases remaining between them. The germline gives CDR1 SEHNR, CDR2 FQNEAQ (reference sequence). The CDR3 spells CASSWGSNQPQHF. DNA for the CDR3: TGTGCCAGCAGCTGGGGGAGCAATCAGCCCCAGCATTTT.

The chain is built from TRBV7-8 and TRBJ1-1; 12 nucleotides line up with TRBD1. The germline gives CDR1 SGHVS, CDR2 FQNEAQ. The CDR3 is 13 amino acids. The J segment lost 14 bases and the V segment lost 2 bases, leaving 6 bases of the junction unmatched. In nucleotides, the CDR3 is TGTGCCAGCAGCTTACACTCCGGGACAGGGGGCTTCTTT. Translated, it gives CASSLHSGTGGFF.

This chain connects TRBV30 to TRBJ2-7; D perhaps matches TRBD1 (6 bases). The CDR3 is made up of 13 amino acids. Germline CDR1 and CDR2: GTSNPN and SVGIG (reference sequence). V was clipped by 1 base and J by 6 bases, with 13 bases between them. Written as DNA, the CDR3 is TGTGCCTGGAGTGCCACAGGGCTAGGCGAGCAGTACTTC. Protein product: CAWSATGLGEQYF. The full variable domain, completed using reference TRBV30 and TRBJ2-7, is SQTIHQWPATLVQPVGSPLSLECTVEGTSNPNLYWYRQAAGRGLQLLFYSVGIGQISSEVPQNLSASRPQDRQFILSSKKLLLSDSGFYLCAWSATGLGEQYFGPGTRLTVT.

The chain uses TRBV5-6 and TRBJ2-3; D is undetermined. The CDR3 has 11 residues. The germline gives CDR1 SGHDT, CDR2 YYEEEE. The V gene lost 8 bases and the J gene lost 0 bases, with 4 bases spanning the gap. For the CDR3, the DNA is TGTGCCAGGGGAAGCACAGATACGCAGTATTTT. Translation: CARGSTDTQYF.

This rearrangement joins TRBV28 to TRBJ2-5, with 8 positions matching TRBD1. Per germline, CDR1 MDHEN and CDR2 SYDVKM. The ends lost 5 bases at V and 2 bases at J; junction bases unmatched: 10. This CDR3 spans 16 amino acids. The CDR3 spells CASSPPRGRGQETQYF. In DNA, the CDR3 is TGTGCCAGCAGTCCTCCCAGGGGGCGAGGGCAAGAGACCCAGTACTTC. Combining the CDR3 with reference TRBV28 and TRBJ2-5 gives the whole variable domain DVKVTQSSRYLVKRTGEKVFLECVQDMDHENMFWYRQDPGLGLRLIYFSYDVKMKEKGDIPEGYSVSREKKERFSLILESASTNQTSMYLCASSPPRGRGQETQYFGPGTRLLVL.

The V and J genes are TRBV9 and TRBJ2-3; D is uncertain. CDR3 length equals 12 residues. Between the trimmed V and J ends, which lost 4 bases and 6 bases, there was a span of 9 bases. CDR1 is SGDLS, CDR2 YYNGEE, per germline. The DNA of the CDR3 is TGTGCCAGCAGCTATCCTGGGGATACGCAGTATTTT. It translates to CASSYPGDTQYF.

The chain has TRBV7-2 and TRBJ1-6; 7 nucleotides match TRBD1. The CDR3 loop spans 15 amino acids. Germline V gene sequence: CDR1 SGHTA, CDR2 FQGNSA. The trim removed 5 bases at V and 5 bases at J, leaving 6 bases unmatched. The CDR3 loop is CASSRGTAHNSPLHF. CDR3 coding DNA: TGTGCCAGCAGCCGAGGGACAGCCCATAATTCACCCCTCCACTTT.

The chain links TRBV6-5 to TRBJ1-2; TRBD1 matches 8 bases. There are 14 residues in the CDR3. J gave up 6 bases and V 2 bases, and 5 bases lay outside the gene matches. Germline V lookup: CDR1 MNHEY, CDR2 SVGAGI. CDR3 sequence (DNA): TGTGCCAGCAGTTACCGAAACAGGGGGGATGGCTACACCTTC. Translating it yields CASSYRNRGDGYTF.

CDR3 nucleotide sequence: TGTGCCAGCAGCGTAGAGCTGGGAGCCGGGGAGCTGTTTTTT. This codes for CASSVELGAGELFF. The chain recombines TRBV9 with TRBJ2-2, with D possibly being TRBD2 (5 bases). The CDR3 has 14 amino acids. V shed 0 bases and J shed 6 bases, with 9 bases lying between them. CDR1 and CDR2 (germline): SGDLS, YYNGEE.

The chain couples TRBV7-2 to TRBJ1-3; 8 bases fit TRBD1. Losses at the gene ends were 2 bases for V and 0 bases for J; bases not matched to a gene: 6. The germline V gene has CDR1 SGHTA and CDR2 FQGNSA. There are 17 residues in the CDR3. The CDR3 loop reads CASSLLPGGFSGNTIYF. The CDR3 DNA sequence: TGTGCCAGCAGCTTACTGCCAGGGGGCTTCTCTGGAAACACCATATATTTT.

The chain is built from TRBV7-2 and TRBJ2-3, with D perhaps matching TRBD1 (6 bases). CDR3 length: 16 residues. Trimming took 5 bases from V and 2 from J, leaving 17 bases between them. Germline CDR1 and CDR2: SGHTA and FQGNSA. In DNA form, the CDR3 reads TGTGCCAGCAGCCCCGGACGTGGGGGCTTCACAGATACGCAGTATTTT. Its protein product is CASSPGRGGFTDTQYF.

The rearrangement uses TRBV5-1 and TRBJ2-1; D is perhaps TRBD2 (6 bases). Per germline, CDR1 SGHRS and CDR2 YFSETQ. The V gene lost 2 bases and the J gene lost 8 bases, with 17 bases spanning the gap. The CDR3 totals 15 residues. The CDR3 reads CASSFAGGAFDEQFF. CDR3 nucleotides: TGCGCCAGCAGCTTCGCGGGCGGGGCTTTCGATGAGCAGTTCTTC.

V usage is TRBV6-6 and J usage is TRBJ2-7, with D possibly being TRBD2 (5 bases). Trimming pared 3 bases from V and 4 bases from J, leaving 10 bases between. Looked up from germline, CDR1 is MNHNY and CDR2 is SVGAGI (reference sequence). CDR3 length: 13 residues. CDR3 protein: CASSYEGLYEQYF. CDR3 DNA: TGTGCCAGCAGTTATGAGGGTTTGTACGAGCAGTACTTC.

The chain uses TRBV2 and TRBJ2-1, with D possibly TRBD2 on 6 matching bases. The germline V and J ends were trimmed by 0 bases and 9 bases, with 18 bases remaining between them. CDR3 length: 16 amino acids. From germline, CDR1 is SNHLY and CDR2 FYNNEI. Written as DNA, the CDR3 is TGTGCCAGCAGTGAAGCGCAAGGCGGGGCGGTGGGTGAGCAGTTCTTC. This gives the protein CASSEAQGGAVGEQFF.

The genes are TRBV5-6 and TRBJ2-1; 7 bases are shared with TRBD1. Germline V gene lookup returns CDR1 SGHDT and CDR2 YYEEEE. J was trimmed by 8 bases and V by 5 bases; bases with no gene match: 10. The CDR3 is 14 amino acids. This CDR3 is CASREDRAKDEQFF. CDR3 nucleotide sequence: TGTGCCAGCAGGGAAGACAGGGCGAAAGATGAGCAGTTCTTC.

This chain uses TRBV5-1 with TRBJ2-3; 11 bases match TRBD1. The V and J ends lost 2 bases and 4 bases, in that order; junction bases with no gene match: 6. The CDR3 covers 16 residues. Germline V gene sequence: CDR1 SGHRS, CDR2 YFSETQ. CDR3 sequence (DNA): TGCGCCAGCAGCTTTCTACCGGGACAGGGGGCAGATACGCAGTATTTT. Translated: CASSFLPGQGADTQYF.

This chain links TRBV7-3 with TRBJ2-3; 12 nucleotides agree with TRBD2. The germline V gene encodes CDR1 SGHTA and CDR2 FQGTGA. CDR3 length: 16 amino acids. The J segment lost 2 bases and the V segment lost 4 bases, leaving 4 bases of the junction unmatched. The CDR3 sequence is CASSSGLAGITDTQYF. As DNA, the CDR3 is TGTGCCAGCAGCTCCGGACTAGCGGGGATCACAGATACGCAGTATTTT.

This clone turned up a few times. The chain recombines TRBV7-9 with TRBJ1-1; tentatively, D is TRBD1 (5 bases). The V gene's germline CDR1 is SEHNR and CDR2 FQNEAQ (reference sequence). This CDR3 comprises 16 residues. Trimming cost V 1 base and J 4 bases, with 16 bases left between them. The CDR3 spells CASSLGTGGGGTEAFF. CDR3 sequence (DNA): TGTGCCAGCAGCTTAGGCACCGGGGGTGGGGGCACTGAAGCTTTCTTT.

The chain combines TRBV6-1 with TRBJ2-5, with 10 bases that match TRBD1. Losses at the gene ends were 7 bases for V and 7 bases for J; bases not matched to a gene: 9. The germline V gene encodes CDR1 MNHNS and CDR2 SASEGT. The CDR3 extends over 14 amino acids. In nucleotides, the CDR3 is TGTGCCAGCAACCGACAGGGGGCGATCGGGACCCAGTACTTC. This translates into CASNRQGAIGTQYF.

This rearrangement joins TRBV5-4 to TRBJ1-1, with 9 bases matching TRBD1. The V and J ends lost 5 bases and 4 bases, in that order; junction bases with no gene match: 15. The CDR3 is 17 amino acids. Looked up from germline, CDR1 is SGHNT and CDR2 is YYREEE (reference sequence). Here the CDR3 reads CASSPPLRDRVITEAFF. The CDR3 coding sequence is TGTGCCAGCAGTCCCCCACTCCGGGACAGGGTGATCACTGAAGCTTTCTTT.

This sequence joins TRBV5-1 and TRBJ2-2; no definite D call. CDR3 length: 14 residues. CDR1 SGHRS and CDR2 YFSETQ come from the germline V gene. Trimming stripped 1 base from V and 7 bases from J, with 11 bases between. The CDR3 sequence is CASSLSPRNGELFF. The CDR3 DNA is TGCGCCAGCAGCTTGAGTCCGCGGAACGGGGAGCTGTTTTTT.

V usage is TRBV7-2 and J usage is TRBJ2-7, with a possible D match to TRBD2 (6 bases). Per the germline V gene, CDR1 is SGHTA and CDR2 is FQGNSA. V gave up 1 base and J gave up 0 bases, with 10 bases separating them. The length of the CDR3 is 15 residues. CDR3 in amino acids: CASSLVSGSSYEQYF. The CDR3 region has the DNA TGTGCCAGCAGCTTAGTTAGCGGAAGCTCCTACGAGCAGTACTTC.

This clone showed up just a few times. This chain links TRBV6-1 with TRBJ2-5; D possibly corresponds to TRBD2 (5 bases). The CDR3 is made up of 14 amino acids. Looked up from germline, CDR1 is MNHNS and CDR2 is SASEGT. Trimming removed 7 bases at V and 0 bases at J, with 12 bases between. The CDR3 region has the DNA TGTGCCAGCACCCTAACGGGGAACCAAGAGACCCAGTACTTC. Protein product: CASTLTGNQETQYF.

The gene calls are TRBV19 and TRBJ1-2; 7 bases fit TRBD1. Germline CDR1 is LNHDA and CDR2 is SQIVND (reference sequence). The CDR3 has 13 amino acids. Trimming at V came to 6 bases and at J to 5 bases, leaving 6 bases not matched to a gene. CDR3 in DNA: TGTGCCAGTAGACCGGACAGGCTTTATGGCTACACCTTC. Its protein product is CASRPDRLYGYTF.